The rows below give T cell receptor beta chains drawn from one sample of a study of neurological immune-mediated disorders. Each CDR3 protein is one row after TCRdb ran MiXCR on the 5' RACE reads. The repertoire holds over 11,000 distinct CDR3 sequences, with roughly 6.9% as singletons. Sequenced material: CD8+ T cells from blood. The receptor source for this set is a middle-aged woman in good health. The CDR3 runs from the conserved cysteine through the conserved F or W. A D gene is named only where the DNA matches it firmly. Clone size is given for some rows only: seen once, a few or many times, or a class if the clone is expanded.

TRBJ2-2	many	NA	TRBV20-1	TGCAGTGCTAGTAATACTAGTACCCCCGCGTTTGTCGGGGAGCTGTTTTTT	CSASNTSTPAFVGELFF
TRBJ1-1	many	NA	TRBV7-9	TGTGCCAGCAGCCTAGCTCTGGGCGGCACTGAAGCTTTCTTT	CASSLALGGTEAFF
TRBJ2-1	many	NA	TRBV7-8	TGTGCCAGCAGTCTTCCGGGGTCCGAGGATAATGAGCAGTTCTTC	CASSLPGSEDNEQFF
TRBJ2-7	many	NA	TRBV12-3/TRBV12-4	TGTGCCAGCAGGCAGATAGGGTACGAGCAGTACTTC	CASRQIGYEQYF
TRBJ2-2	NA	NA	TRBV7-7	TGTGCCAGCAGCTTCGGGGAGCAAGGCTGGGAAGACACCGGGGAGCTGTTTTTT	CASSFGEQGWEDTGELFF
TRBJ2-3	many	TRBD2	TRBV4-2	TGTGCCAGCAGCCAAGAGTGGCGGGAGGGACCCGATACGCAGTATTTT	CASSQEWREGPDTQYF
TRBJ2-3	many	NA	TRBV3-1	TGTGCCAGCAGCCCAACCCTGGCAGATACGCAGTATTTT	CASSPTLADTQYF
TRBJ2-7	many	NA	TRBV5-1	TGCGCCAGCAGCTTCCGGGGCCCGCCCTACGAGCAGTACTTC	CASSFRGPPYEQYF
TRBJ2-5	many	TRBD1	TRBV2	TGTGCCAGCACCGGACAGGGTGAGGAGACCCAGTACTTC	CASTGQGEETQYF
TRBJ2-7	many	NA	TRBV5-1	TGCGCCAGCAGCTCGCTTCCCTACGAGCAGTACTTC	CASSSLPYEQYF
TRBJ1-6	many	NA	TRBV5-1	TGCGCCAGCAGCTTGGTACAGAGCGGTAATTCACCCCTCCACTTT	CASSLVQSGNSPLHF
TRBJ1-3	many	NA	TRBV20-1	TGCAGTGCTAGAGGGGACACGGGCCTGTCCGGAAACACCATATATTTT	CSARGDTGLSGNTIYF
TRBJ1-5	NA	NA	TRBV5-1	TGCGCCAGCAGCTTGCAAGGGAATAGCAATCAGCCCCAGCATTTT	CASSLQGNSNQPQHF
TRBJ2-3	many	TRBD2	TRBV20-1	TGCAGTGCTACCGGGGGAGGGCCCGGGGCAGATACGCAGTATTTT	CSATGGGPGADTQYF
TRBJ1-4	many	NA	TRBV19	TGTGCCAGTAGCCGATCACAGGGCGATGAAGAAAAACTGTTTTTT	CASSRSQGDEEKLFF
TRBJ2-1	many	NA	TRBV30	TGTGCCTGGGAGGGGGGCAATGAGCAGTTCTTC	CAWEGGNEQFF
TRBJ2-2	NA	NA	TRBV6-5	TGTGCCAGCAGGGAATGGAGTTGGGCGGCCGGGGAGCTGTTTTTT	CASREWSWAAGELFF
TRBJ1-4	many	NA	TRBV6-1	TGTGCCAGCAGTGAGGTTCAGGGAACTAATGAAAAACTGTTTTTT	CASSEVQGTNEKLFF
TRBJ2-5	many	NA	TRBV7-9	TGTGCCAGCAGCTTAGCGGAGGATTTAAAGTACTTC	CASSLAEDLKYF
TRBJ1-3	few	NA	TRBV11-1	TGTGCCAGCAGCTCCAGGCAAATCTCTGGAAACACCATATATTTT	CASSSRQISGNTIYF
TRBJ1-3	many	NA	TRBV15	TGTGCCACCAGCGAACGGTACACCATATATTTT	CATSERYTIYF
TRBJ2-7	many	NA	TRBV10-2	TGCGCCAGTAGGACTGAACAGGGTTACGAGCAGTACTTC	CASRTEQGYEQYF
TRBJ2-3	many	NA	TRBV11-2	TGTGCCAGCAGCTTAGATCCAGGACTCGGCACAGATACGCAGTATTTT	CASSLDPGLGTDTQYF
TRBJ1-2	many	TRBD1	TRBV3-1	TGTGCCAGCAGCCAAGTGGAGGGACAGGGGGCGCAGGGCTACACCTTC	CASSQVEGQGAQGYTF
TRBJ1-1	many	NA	TRBV14	TGTGCCAGCAGCCAAGGGGGGAGGACTGAAGCTTTCTTT	CASSQGGRTEAFF
TRBJ1-2	many	TRBD1	TRBV4-1	TGCGCCAGCAGCCAAGTACGCACAGGGGGAGCGATGGAGGGCTACACCTTC	CASSQVRTGGAMEGYTF
TRBJ1-2	many	NA	TRBV20-1	TGCAGTGCAACTAGACAGGCGCAGGAATTC	CSATRQAQEF
TRBJ2-1	many	TRBD1	TRBV20-1	TGCAGTGCTAATACTCCCGGGACAGTCAATGAGCAGTTCTTC	CSANTPGTVNEQFF